This TCR beta chain is drawn from a study of a mutant IDH1 vaccine in newly diagnosed glioma. Of note for this clone: The antigen is undetermined. The same CDR3 also results from other DNA sequences found in this sample.

The assay was immunoSEQ multiplex PCR, and TCRdb's table has in-frame clones only and misses some. The table includes 35,000 to 45,000 clones, roughly 80% detected once. The ends were cut back, 5 bases at V and 0 bases at J, with 11 bases in the middle. This CDR3 is 14 amino acids long. Per the germline V gene, CDR1 is MNHEY and CDR2 is SVGAGI. The time point was: week 35, safety follow-up. Alongside topical imiquimod, each dose of vaccine comprised 300 ug of mutant IDH1 20-mer peptide. The chain recombines TRBV6-5 with TRBJ2-7; no reliable D call. The sequencing used PBMCs, collected from a glioma patient whose treatment included an IDH1 peptide vaccine. The receptor was derived from a woman between 50 and 59 years old with glioma. The chain's CDR3 is CASSRRQSSYEQYF. The CDR3 DNA follows: TGTGCCAGCAGTAGACGTCAGAGCTCCTACGAGCAGTACTTC.